The clone carrying this T cell receptor beta chain was observed a few times. The source of the sample is a study of blood T cell repertoires in COVID-19. Study at large: Some COVID-19 samples were acute and others convalescent; all came from the United States, Italy and Spain.

Per the authors' pipeline: Amplified reference gene primers provided the basis for estimating nucleated cell counts. Profiling relied on immunoSEQ multiplex PCR, and the TCRdb table lists in-frame clones only, not all of them. V and J calls and clone size are as listed in that table; D and trimming were resolved from the DNA. The sample includes some 49,000 clones, 65% to 90% of them seen just once. V was pared by 6 bases and J by 6 bases, with 10 bases of the junction left unmatched. CDR1 is SNHLY, CDR2 FYNNEI, per germline. This CDR3 contains 15 residues. The sequenced sample was peripheral blood. The rearrangement uses TRBV2 and TRBJ1-5, with TRBD1 matching 8 bases. This TCR derives from a woman aged 60-75 years with acute or convalescent COVID-19. CDR3 residues: CASSPRGQRGQPQHF. The CDR3 DNA reads TGTGCCAGCAGCCCCAGGGGGCAGAGGGGTCAGCCCCAGCATTTT.